This TCR beta chain originates from a study of blood T cell repertoires in COVID-19. For the study at large: T cells, B-cell-depleted T cells, or PBMCs supplied cDNA or gDNA.

The data were produced by immunoSEQ multiplex PCR, yet TCRdb's version contains in-frame clones alone and is incomplete. This sample has 150,000 or so clones, with about 89% found just once. The CDR3 is made up of 15 amino acids. Germline CDR1 and CDR2: SGHNT and YENEEA. Trimming cost V 5 bases and J 4 bases, with 15 bases left between them. The rearrangement links TRBV11-3 to TRBJ2-1; no firm D call. The sample consisted of peripheral blood. The clonotype was recovered from an elderly man with acute or convalescent COVID-19. The DNA of the CDR3 is TGTGCCAGCAGCCCCGCCAGTAATTTTTACAATGAGCAGTTCTTC. Translation: CASSPASNFYNEQFF.